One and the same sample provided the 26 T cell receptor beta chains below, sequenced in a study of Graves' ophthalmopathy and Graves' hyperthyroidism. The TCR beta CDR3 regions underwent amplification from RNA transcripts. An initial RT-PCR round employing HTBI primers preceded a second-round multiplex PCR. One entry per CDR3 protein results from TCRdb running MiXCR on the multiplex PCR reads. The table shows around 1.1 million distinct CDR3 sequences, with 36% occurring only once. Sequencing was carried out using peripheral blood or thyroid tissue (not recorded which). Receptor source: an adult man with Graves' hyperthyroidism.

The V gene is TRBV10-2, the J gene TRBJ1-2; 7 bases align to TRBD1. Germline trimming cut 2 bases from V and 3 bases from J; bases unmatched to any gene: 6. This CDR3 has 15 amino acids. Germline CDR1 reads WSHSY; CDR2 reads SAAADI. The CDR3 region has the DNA TGCGCCAGCAGTGAGCCGGACAGGTCTGACTATGGCTACACCTTC. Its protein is CASSEPDRSDYGYTF.

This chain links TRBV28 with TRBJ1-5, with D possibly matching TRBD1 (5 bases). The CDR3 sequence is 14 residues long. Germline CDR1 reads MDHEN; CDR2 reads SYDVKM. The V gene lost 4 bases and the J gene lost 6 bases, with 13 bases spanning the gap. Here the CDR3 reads CASSSYGRAQPQHF. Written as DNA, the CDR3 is TGTGCCAGCAGTTCCTACGGCAGGGCTCAGCCCCAGCATTTT.

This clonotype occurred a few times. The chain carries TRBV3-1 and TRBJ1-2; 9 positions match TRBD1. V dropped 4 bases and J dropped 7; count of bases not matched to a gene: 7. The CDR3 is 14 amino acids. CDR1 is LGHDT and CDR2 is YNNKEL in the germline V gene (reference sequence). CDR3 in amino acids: CASSPGTGIGGYTF. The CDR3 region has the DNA TGTGCCAGCAGCCCAGGGACAGGGATCGGTGGCTACACCTTC.

CDR3 region: CASSQSPDREYQPQHF. DNA of the CDR3: TGCGCCAGCAGCCAGAGTCCAGACAGGGAGTATCAGCCCCAGCATTTT. The chain is built from TRBV4-1 and TRBJ1-5, with 7 bases lining up with TRBD1. The V gene end was trimmed by 3 bases and the J gene end by 5 bases; junction bases not matched to a gene: 10. This CDR3 contains 16 residues. CDR1 and CDR2 (germline): MGHRA, YSYEKL.

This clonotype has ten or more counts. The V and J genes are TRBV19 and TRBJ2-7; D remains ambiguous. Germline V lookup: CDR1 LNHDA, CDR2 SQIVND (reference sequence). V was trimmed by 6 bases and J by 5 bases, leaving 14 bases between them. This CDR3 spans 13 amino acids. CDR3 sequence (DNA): TGTGCCAGTAGGTCCGGGTATGTCGACGAGCAGTACTTC. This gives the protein CASRSGYVDEQYF. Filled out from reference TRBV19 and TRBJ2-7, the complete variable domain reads DGGITQSPKYLFRKEGQNVTLSCEQNLNHDAMYWYRQDPGQGLRLIYYSQIVNDFQKGDIAEGYSVSREKKESFPLTVTSAQKNPTAFYLCASRSGYVDEQYFGPGTRLTVT.

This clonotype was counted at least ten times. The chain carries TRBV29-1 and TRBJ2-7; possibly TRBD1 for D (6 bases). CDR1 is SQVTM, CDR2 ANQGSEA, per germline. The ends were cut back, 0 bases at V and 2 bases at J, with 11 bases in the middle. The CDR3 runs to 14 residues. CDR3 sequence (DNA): TGCAGCGTTGAAGATCAGGGGATAACCTACGAGCAGTACTTC. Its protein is CSVEDQGITYEQYF.

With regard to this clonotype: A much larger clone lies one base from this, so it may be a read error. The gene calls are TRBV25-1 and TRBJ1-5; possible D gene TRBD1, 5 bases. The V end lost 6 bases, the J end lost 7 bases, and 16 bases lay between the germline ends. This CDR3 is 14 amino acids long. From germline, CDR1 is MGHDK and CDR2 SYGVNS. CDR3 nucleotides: TGTGCCAGCAGCCATGGCAGGGACGGCCAGCCCCAGCATTTT. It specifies CASSHGRDGQPQHF.

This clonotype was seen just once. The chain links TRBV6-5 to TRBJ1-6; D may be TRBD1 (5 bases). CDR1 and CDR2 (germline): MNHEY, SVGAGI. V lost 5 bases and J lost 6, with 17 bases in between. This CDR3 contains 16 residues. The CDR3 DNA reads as TGTGCCAGCAGTGTTTACAGGCGGGTAGCTAATTCACCCCTCCACTTT. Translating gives CASSVYRRVANSPLHF.

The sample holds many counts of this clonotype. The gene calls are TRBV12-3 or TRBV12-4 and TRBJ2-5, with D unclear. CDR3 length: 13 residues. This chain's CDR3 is CASPLGYQETQYF. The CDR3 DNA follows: TGTGCTAGCCCCCTGGGCTACCAAGAGACCCAGTACTTC.

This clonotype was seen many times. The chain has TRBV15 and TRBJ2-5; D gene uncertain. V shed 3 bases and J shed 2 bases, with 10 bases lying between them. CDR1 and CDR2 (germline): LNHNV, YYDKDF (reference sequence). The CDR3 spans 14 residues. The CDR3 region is CATSSRKAQETQYF. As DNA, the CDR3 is TGTGCCACCAGCAGTCGTAAGGCTCAAGAGACCCAGTACTTC. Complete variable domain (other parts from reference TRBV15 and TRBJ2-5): DAMVIQNPRYQVTQFGKPVTLSCSQTLNHNVMYWYQQKSSQAPKLLFHYYDKDFNNEADTPDNFQSRRPNTSFCFLDIRSPGLGDTAMYLCATSSRKAQETQYFGPGTRLLVL.

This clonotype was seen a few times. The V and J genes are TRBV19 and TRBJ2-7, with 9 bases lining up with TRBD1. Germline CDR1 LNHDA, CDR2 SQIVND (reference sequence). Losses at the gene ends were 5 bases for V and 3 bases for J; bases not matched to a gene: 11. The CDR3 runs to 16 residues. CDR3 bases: TGTGCCAGTAGTTCCGGTTCCGGACAGGGGTACTACGAGCAGTACTTC. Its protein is CASSSGSGQGYYEQYF.

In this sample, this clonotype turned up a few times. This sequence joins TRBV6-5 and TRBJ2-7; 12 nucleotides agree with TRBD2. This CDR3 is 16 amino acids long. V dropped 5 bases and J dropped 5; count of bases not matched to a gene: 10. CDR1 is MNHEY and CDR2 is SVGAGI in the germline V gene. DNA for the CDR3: TGTGCCAGCAGTAAGGATACTAGCGGGAGGAACAACGAGCAGTACTTC. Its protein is CASSKDTSGRNNEQYF.

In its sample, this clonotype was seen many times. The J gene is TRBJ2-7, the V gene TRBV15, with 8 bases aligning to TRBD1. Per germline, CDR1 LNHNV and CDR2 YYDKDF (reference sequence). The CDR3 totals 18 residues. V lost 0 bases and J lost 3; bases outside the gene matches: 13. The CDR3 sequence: CATSRDGPSRTGYYEQYF. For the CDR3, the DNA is TGTGCCACCAGCAGAGATGGTCCGTCCCGGACAGGGTACTACGAGCAGTACTTC.

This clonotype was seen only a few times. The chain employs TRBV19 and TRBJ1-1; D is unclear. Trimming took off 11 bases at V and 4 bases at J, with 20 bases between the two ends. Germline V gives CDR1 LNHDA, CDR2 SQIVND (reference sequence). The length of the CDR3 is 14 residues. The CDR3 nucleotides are TGTGCCTGGATCGGACCAGCAAGTAGCACTGAAGCTTTCTTT. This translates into CAWIGPASSTEAFF. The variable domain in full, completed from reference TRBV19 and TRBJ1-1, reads DGGITQSPKYLFRKEGQNVTLSCEQNLNHDAMYWYRQDPGQGLRLIYYSQIVNDFQKGDIAEGYSVSREKKESFPLTVTSAQKNPTAFYLCAWIGPASSTEAFFGQGTRLTVV.

The chain's CDR3 is CASSRDPTGGAEAFF. CDR3 in DNA: TGCGCCAGCAGCCGTGACCCAACAGGGGGAGCTGAAGCTTTCTTT. The rearrangement uses TRBV5-1 and TRBJ1-1; the match to TRBD1 covers 8 bases. The CDR3 has 15 amino acids. Germline trimming cut 4 bases from V and 6 bases from J; bases unmatched to any gene: 11. Germline V gives CDR1 SGHRS, CDR2 YFSETQ. Full variable domain (remainder filled in from reference TRBV5-1 and TRBJ1-1): KAGVTQTPRYLIKTRGQQVTLSCSPISGHRSVSWYQQTPGQGLQFLFEYFSETQRNKGNFPGRFSGRQFSNSRSEMNVSTLELGDSALYLCASSRDPTGGAEAFFGQGTRLTVV.

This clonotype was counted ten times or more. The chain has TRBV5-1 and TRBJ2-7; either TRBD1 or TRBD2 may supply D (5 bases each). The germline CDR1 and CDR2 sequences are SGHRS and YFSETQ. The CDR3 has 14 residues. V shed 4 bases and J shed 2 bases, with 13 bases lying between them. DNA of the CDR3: TGCGCCAGCAGCCGGGACCCTCCTCCCTACGAGCAGTACTTC. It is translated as CASSRDPPPYEQYF.

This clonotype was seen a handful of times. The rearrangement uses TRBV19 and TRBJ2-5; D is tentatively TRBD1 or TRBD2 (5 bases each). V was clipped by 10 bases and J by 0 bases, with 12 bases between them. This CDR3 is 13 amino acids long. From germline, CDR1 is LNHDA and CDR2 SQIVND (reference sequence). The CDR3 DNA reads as TGTGCCACCTCTCGGGACCACCAAGAGACCCAGTACTTC. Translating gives CATSRDHQETQYF.

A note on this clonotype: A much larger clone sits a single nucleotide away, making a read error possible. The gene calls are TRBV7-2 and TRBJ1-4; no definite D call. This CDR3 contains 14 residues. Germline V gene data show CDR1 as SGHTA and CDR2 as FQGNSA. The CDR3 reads CASNLVGNNEKLFF. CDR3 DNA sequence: TGTGCCAGCAACTTAGTGGGAAATAATGAAAAACTGTTTTTT.

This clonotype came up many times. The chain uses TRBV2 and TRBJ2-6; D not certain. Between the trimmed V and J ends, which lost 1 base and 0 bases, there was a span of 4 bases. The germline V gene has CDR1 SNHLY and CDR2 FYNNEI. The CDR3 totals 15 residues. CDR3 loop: CASSEGSSGANVLTF. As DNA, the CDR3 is TGTGCCAGCAGTGAAGGGTCCTCTGGGGCCAACGTCCTGACTTTC.

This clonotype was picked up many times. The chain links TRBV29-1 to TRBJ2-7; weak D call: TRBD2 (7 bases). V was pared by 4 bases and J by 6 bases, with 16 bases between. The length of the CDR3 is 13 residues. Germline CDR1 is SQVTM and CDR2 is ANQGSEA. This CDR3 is CSVGYREGGEQYF. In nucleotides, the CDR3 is TGCAGCGTTGGGTACAGGGAGGGTGGCGAGCAGTACTTC.

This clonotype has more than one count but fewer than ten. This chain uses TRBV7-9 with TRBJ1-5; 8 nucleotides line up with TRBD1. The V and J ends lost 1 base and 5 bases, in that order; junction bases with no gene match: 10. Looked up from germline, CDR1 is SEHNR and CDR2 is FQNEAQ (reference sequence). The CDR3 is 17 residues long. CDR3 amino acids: CASSLGPDRGAHQPQHF. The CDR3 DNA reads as TGTGCCAGCAGCTTAGGCCCCGACAGGGGCGCCCATCAGCCCCAGCATTTT.

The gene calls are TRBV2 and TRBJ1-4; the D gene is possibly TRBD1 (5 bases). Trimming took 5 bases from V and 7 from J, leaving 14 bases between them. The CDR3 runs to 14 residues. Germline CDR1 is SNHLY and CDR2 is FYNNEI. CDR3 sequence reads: CASSSDTPPEKLFF. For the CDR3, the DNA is TGTGCCAGCAGTTCGGACACCCCGCCTGAAAAACTGTTTTTT.

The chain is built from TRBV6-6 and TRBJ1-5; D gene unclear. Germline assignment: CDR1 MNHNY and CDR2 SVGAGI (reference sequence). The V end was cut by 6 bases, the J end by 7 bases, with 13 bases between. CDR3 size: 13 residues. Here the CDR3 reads CASSNPDGQPQHF. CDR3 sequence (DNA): TGTGCCAGCAGCAACCCAGACGGGCAGCCCCAGCATTTT.

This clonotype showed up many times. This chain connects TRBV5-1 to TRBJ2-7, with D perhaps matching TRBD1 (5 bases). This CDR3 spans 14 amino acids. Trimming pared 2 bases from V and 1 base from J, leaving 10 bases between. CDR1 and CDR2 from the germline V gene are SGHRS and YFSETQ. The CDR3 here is CASSFRAPSYEQYF. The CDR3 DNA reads TGCGCCAGCAGCTTCAGGGCCCCTTCCTACGAGCAGTACTTC. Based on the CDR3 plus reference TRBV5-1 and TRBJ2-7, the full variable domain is KAGVTQTPRYLIKTRGQQVTLSCSPISGHRSVSWYQQTPGQGLQFLFEYFSETQRNKGNFPGRFSGRQFSNSRSEMNVSTLELGDSALYLCASSFRAPSYEQYFGPGTRLTVT.

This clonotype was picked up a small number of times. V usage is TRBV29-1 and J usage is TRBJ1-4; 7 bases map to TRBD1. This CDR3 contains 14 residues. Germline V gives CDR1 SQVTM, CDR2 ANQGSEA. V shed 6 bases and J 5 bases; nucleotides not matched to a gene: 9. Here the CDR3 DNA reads TGCAGCGTGGTGCCCCGGGACAGAAATGAAAAACTGTTTTTT. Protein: CSVVPRDRNEKLFF.

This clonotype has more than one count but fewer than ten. This CDR3 reads CATSGTAGDTQYF. For the CDR3, the DNA is TGTGCCACCTCAGGGACCGCCGGAGATACGCAGTATTTT. The chain recombines TRBV24-1 with TRBJ2-3; tentatively, D is TRBD1 or TRBD2 (5 bases each). The CDR3 sequence is 13 residues long. Per the germline V gene, CDR1 is KGHDR and CDR2 is SFDVKD. V lost 9 bases and J lost 5, with 14 bases in between.